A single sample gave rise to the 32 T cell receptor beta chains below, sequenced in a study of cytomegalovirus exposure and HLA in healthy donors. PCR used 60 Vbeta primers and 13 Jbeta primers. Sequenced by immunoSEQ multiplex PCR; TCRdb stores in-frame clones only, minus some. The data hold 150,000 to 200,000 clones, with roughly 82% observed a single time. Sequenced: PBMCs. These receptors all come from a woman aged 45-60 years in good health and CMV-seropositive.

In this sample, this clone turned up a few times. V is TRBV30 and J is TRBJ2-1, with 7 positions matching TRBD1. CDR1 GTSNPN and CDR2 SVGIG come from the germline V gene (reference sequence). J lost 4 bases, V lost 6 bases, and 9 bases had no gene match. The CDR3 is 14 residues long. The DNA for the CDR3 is TGTGCCTGTCCGGGAACAGGGGTGTACAATGAGCAGTTCTTC. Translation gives CACPGTGVYNEQFF.

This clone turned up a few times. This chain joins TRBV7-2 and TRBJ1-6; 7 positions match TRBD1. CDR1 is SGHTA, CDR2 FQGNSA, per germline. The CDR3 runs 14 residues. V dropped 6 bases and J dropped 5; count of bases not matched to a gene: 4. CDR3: CASRPGTDNSPLHF. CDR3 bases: TGTGCCAGCAGACCCGGGACAGATAATTCACCCCTCCACTTT.

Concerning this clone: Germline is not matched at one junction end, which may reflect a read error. The CDR3: CASSPGLRQGGGYPF. The CDR3 bases are TGCGCCAGCAGCCCCGGTCTGCGACAGGGTGGAGGCTACCCCTTC. This chain connects TRBV4-1 to TRBJ1-2; TRBD1 agrees at 7 bases. CDR3 size: 15 residues. Germline CDR1 reads MGHRA; CDR2 reads YSYEKL.

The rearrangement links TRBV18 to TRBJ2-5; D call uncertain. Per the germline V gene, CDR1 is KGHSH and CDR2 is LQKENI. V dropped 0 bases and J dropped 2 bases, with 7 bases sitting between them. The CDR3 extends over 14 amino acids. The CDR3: CASSPPFGQETQYF. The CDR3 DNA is TGTGCCAGCTCACCACCTTTCGGGCAAGAGACCCAGTACTTC.

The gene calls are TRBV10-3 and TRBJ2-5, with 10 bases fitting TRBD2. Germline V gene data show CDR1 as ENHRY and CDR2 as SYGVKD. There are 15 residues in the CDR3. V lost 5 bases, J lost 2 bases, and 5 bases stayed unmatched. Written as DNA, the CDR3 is TGTGCCATCAGTTCTTCGACTAGCGGGCAAGAGACCCAGTACTTC. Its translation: CAISSSTSGQETQYF.

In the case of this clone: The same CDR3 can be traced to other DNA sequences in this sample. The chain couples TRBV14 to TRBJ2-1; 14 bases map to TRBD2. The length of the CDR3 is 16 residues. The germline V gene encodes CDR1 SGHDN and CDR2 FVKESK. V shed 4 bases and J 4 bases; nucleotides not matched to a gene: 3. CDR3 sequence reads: CASSRLAGGSYNEQFF. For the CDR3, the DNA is TGTGCCAGCAGCCGACTAGCGGGGGGGAGTTACAATGAGCAGTTCTTC.

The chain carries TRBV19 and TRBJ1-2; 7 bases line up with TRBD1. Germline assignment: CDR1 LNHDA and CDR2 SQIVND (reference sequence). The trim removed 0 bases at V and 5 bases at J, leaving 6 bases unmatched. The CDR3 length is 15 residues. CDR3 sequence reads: CASSIDATGVYGYTF. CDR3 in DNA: TGTGCCAGTAGTATAGATGCCACAGGGGTATATGGCTACACCTTC.

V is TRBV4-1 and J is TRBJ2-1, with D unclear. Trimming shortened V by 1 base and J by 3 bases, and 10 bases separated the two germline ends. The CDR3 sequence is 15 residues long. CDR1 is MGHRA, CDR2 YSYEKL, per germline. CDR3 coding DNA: TGCGCCAGCAGCCAAGTTACACAAATCTACAATGAGCAGTTCTTC. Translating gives CASSQVTQIYNEQFF.

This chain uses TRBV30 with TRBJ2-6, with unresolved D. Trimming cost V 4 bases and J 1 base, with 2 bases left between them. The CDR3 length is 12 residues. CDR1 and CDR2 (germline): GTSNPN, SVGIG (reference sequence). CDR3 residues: CAWTSGANVLTF. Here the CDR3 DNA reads TGTGCCTGGACATCTGGGGCCAACGTCCTGACTTTC.

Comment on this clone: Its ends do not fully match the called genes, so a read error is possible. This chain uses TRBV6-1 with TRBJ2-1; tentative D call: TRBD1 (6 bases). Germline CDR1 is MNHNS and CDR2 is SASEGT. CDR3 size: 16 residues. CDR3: CASSERDTSSGAPLVF. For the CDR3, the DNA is TGTGCCAGCAGTGAACGGGACACAAGCTCCGGGGCCCCCCTGGTCTTC.

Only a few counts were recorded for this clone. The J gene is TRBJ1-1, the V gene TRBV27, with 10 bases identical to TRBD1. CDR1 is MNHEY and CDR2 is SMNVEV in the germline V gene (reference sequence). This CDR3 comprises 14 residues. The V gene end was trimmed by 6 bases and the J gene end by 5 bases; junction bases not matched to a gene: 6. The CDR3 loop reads CASRATGGWTEAFF. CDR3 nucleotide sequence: TGTGCCAGCAGGGCGACAGGGGGCTGGACTGAAGCTTTCTTT.

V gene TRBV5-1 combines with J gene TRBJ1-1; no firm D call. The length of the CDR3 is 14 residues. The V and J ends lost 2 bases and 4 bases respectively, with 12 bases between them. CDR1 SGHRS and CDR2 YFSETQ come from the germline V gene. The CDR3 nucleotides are TGCGCCAGCAGCTTCGGGAACTTCGCCACTGAAGCTTTCTTT. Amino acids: CASSFGNFATEAFF.

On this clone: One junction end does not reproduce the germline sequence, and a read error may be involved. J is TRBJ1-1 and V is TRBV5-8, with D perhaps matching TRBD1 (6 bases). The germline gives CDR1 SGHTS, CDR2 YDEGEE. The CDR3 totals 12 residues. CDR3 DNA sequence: TGTGCCAGCAGCTTAACAGGGTCCGGACAGCGTTTT. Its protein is CASSLTGSGQRF.

DNA for the CDR3: TGTGCCAGCAGTCCCCTGGGCGGGATGTACACTGAAGCTTTCTTT. Its translation is CASSPLGGMYTEAFF. The rearrangement uses TRBV7-3 and TRBJ1-1, with D unclear. The length of the CDR3 is 15 residues. Trimming cost V 6 bases and J 3 bases, with 17 bases left between them. Germline V gene sequence: CDR1 SGHTA, CDR2 FQGTGA.

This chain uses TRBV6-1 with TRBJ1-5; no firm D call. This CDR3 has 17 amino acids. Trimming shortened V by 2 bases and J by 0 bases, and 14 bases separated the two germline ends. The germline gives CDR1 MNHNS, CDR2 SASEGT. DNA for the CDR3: TGTGCCAGCAGTGAATCGCAGTATCAATATAGCAATCAGCCCCAGCATTTT. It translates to CASSESQYQYSNQPQHF.

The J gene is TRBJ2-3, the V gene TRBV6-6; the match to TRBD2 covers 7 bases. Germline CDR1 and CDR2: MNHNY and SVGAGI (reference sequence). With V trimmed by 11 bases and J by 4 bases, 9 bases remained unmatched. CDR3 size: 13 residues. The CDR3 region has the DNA TGTGCCGTCAAGGGAGGGTCCCCAGATACGCAGTATTTT. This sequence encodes CAVKGGSPDTQYF.

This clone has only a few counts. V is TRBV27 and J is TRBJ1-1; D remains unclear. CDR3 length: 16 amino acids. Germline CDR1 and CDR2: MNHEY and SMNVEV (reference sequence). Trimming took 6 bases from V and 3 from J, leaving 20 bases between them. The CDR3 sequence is CASSPPESGWDTEAFF. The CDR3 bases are TGTGCCAGCAGCCCCCCCGAGTCGGGTTGGGACACTGAAGCTTTCTTT.

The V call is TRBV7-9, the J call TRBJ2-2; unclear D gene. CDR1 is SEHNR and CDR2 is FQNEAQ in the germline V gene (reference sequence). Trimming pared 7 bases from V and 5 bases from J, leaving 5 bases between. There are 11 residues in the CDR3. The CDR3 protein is CASTETGELFF. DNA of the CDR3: TGTGCCAGCACCGAGACCGGGGAGCTGTTTTTT.

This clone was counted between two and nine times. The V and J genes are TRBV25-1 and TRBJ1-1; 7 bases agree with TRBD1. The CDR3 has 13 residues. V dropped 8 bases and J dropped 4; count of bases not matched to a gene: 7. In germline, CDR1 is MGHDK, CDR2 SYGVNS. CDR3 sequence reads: CASRGTAPTEAFF. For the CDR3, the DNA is TGTGCCAGCCGGGGGACAGCTCCCACTGAAGCTTTCTTT.

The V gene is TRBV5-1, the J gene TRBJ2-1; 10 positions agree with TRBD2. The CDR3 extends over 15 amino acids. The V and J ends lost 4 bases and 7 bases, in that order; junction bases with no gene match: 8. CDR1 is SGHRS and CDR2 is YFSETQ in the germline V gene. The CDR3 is CASSRTGTSDNEQFF. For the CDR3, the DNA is TGCGCCAGCAGCAGGACCGGGACTAGCGATAATGAGCAGTTCTTC. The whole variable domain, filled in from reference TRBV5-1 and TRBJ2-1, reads KAGVTQTPRYLIKTRGQQVTLSCSPISGHRSVSWYQQTPGQGLQFLFEYFSETQRNKGNFPGRFSGRQFSNSRSEMNVSTLELGDSALYLCASSRTGTSDNEQFFGPGTRLTVL.

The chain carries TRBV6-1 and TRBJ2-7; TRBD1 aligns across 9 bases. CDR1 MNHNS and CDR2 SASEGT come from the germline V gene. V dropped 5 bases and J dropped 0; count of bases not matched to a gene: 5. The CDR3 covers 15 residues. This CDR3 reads CASSKGTGSSYEQYF. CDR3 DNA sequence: TGTGCCAGCAGTAAGGGGACAGGGAGCTCCTACGAGCAGTACTTC.

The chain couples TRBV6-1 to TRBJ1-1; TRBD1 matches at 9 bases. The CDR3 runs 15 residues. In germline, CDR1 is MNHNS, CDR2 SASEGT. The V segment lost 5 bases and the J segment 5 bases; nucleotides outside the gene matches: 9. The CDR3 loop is CASSQQQGAWTEAFF. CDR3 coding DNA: TGTGCCAGCAGTCAACAACAGGGGGCATGGACTGAAGCTTTCTTT.

The CDR3 reads CASSSGQTYEQYF. In DNA form, the CDR3 reads TGTGCCAGCAGTTCTGGACAGACCTACGAGCAGTACTTC. The chain couples TRBV27 to TRBJ2-7; the D gene is possibly TRBD1 (6 bases). CDR3 length: 13 amino acids. Germline V gene data show CDR1 as MNHEY and CDR2 as SMNVEV (reference sequence). The germline V and J ends were trimmed by 4 bases and 2 bases, with 9 bases remaining between them.

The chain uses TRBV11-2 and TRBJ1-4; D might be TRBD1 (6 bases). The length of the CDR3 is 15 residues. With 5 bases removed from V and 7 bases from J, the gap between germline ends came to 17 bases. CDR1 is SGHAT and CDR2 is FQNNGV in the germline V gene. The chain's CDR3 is CASSPSGGGGEKLFF. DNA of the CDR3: TGTGCCAGCAGCCCCTCTGGGGGGGGCGGTGAAAAACTGTTTTTT.

This CDR3 reads CASSPMTGEETQYF. The CDR3 bases are TGTGCCAGCAGCCCCATGACGGGAGAAGAGACCCAGTACTTC. This chain links TRBV11-1 with TRBJ2-5, with a tentative D call TRBD2 (6 bases). The CDR3 is 14 amino acids. V dropped 5 bases and J dropped 3 bases, with 13 bases sitting between them. From germline, CDR1 is SGHAT and CDR2 FQDESV (reference sequence).

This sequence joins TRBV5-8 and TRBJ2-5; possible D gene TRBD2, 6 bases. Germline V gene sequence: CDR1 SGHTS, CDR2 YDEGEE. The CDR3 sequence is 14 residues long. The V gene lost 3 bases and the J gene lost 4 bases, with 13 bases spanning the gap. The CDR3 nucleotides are TGTGCCAGCAGCTGGCGCTTCGGGGGAGAGACCCAGTACTTC. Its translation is CASSWRFGGETQYF.

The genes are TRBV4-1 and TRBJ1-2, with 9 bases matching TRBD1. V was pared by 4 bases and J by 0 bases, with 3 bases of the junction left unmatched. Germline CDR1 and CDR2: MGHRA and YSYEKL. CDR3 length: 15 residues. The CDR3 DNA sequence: TGCGCCAGCAGCCTCTGGGACAGGGCTAACTATGGCTACACCTTC. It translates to CASSLWDRANYGYTF.

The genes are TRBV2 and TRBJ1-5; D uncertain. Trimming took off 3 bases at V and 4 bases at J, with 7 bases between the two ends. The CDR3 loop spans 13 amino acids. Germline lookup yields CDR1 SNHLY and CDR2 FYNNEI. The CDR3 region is CASSEERNQPQHF. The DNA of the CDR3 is TGTGCCAGCAGTGAGGAGAGGAATCAGCCCCAGCATTTT.

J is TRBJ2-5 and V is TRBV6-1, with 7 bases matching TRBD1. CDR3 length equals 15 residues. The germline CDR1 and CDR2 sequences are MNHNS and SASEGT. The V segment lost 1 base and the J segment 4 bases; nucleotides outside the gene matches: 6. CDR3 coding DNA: TGTGCCAGCAGTGAAGTTCGGACAGGAGCAGAGACCCAGTACTTC. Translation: CASSEVRTGAETQYF.

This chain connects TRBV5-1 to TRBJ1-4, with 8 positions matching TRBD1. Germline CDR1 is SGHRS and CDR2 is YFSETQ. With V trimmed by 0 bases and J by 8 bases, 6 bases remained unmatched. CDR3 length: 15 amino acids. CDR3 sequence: CASSLAIQGAEKLFF. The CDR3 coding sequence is TGCGCCAGCAGCTTGGCGATCCAGGGGGCGGAAAAACTGTTTTTT.

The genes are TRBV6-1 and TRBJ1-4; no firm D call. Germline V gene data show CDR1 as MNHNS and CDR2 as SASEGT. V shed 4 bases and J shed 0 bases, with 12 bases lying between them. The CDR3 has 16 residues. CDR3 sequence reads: CASSGYSSATNEKLFF. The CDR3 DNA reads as TGTGCCAGCAGTGGGTACAGCTCAGCAACTAATGAAAAACTGTTTTTT.

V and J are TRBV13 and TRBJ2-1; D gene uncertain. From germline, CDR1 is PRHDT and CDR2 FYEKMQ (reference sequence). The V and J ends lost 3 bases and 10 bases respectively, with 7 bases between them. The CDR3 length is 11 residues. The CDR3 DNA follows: TGTGCCAGCAGCTTGATAGAGGAGCAGTTCTTC. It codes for CASSLIEEQFF.